These T cell receptor beta chains were read from a single sample in a study of blood T cells in healthy people across ages. TCRdb redid the calling of the 5' RACE reads with MiXCR, one entry per CDR3 protein. The table lists 1 million or so distinct CDR3 sequences, 40% to 45% of them singletons, with 15% to 20% in the top ten. Sequencing used blood. These receptors were taken from a woman aged 55-70 years in good health. Both conserved end residues are part of each CDR3. D genes are given only for firm matches. Some rows mark clone size as missing; the rest say once, few, many or name a class of expanded clone.

j_call: TRBJ2-7
v_call: TRBV7-2
clone_size: few
d_call: TRBD2
cdr3_aa: CASSFQGTSGFEQYF
cdr3_nt: TGTGCCAGCAGCTTCCAAGGGACTAGCGGGTTCGAGCAGTACTTC

j_call: TRBJ2-3
v_call: TRBV12-3/TRBV12-4
clone_size: .
d_call: TRBD2
cdr3_aa: CASSFFGSGINTDTQYF
cdr3_nt: TGTGCCAGCAGTTTCTTTGGTAGCGGGATAAACACAGATACGCAGTATTTT

j_call: TRBJ2-7
v_call: TRBV10-3
clone_size: many
d_call: .
cdr3_aa: CAISGPGTHSYEQYF
cdr3_nt: TGTGCCATCAGTGGGCCCGGGACGCACTCCTACGAGCAGTACTTC

j_call: TRBJ2-7
v_call: TRBV7-9
clone_size: .
d_call: TRBD1
cdr3_aa: CASSLSGTGSSYEQYF
cdr3_nt: TGTGCCAGCAGCTTGTCCGGGACAGGAAGCTCCTACGAGCAGTACTTC

j_call: TRBJ2-7
v_call: TRBV29-1
clone_size: .
d_call: .
cdr3_aa: CSVETLGTGEQYF
cdr3_nt: TGCAGCGTTGAGACGTTGGGGACGGGAGAGCAGTACTTC

j_call: TRBJ2-7
v_call: TRBV20-1
clone_size: .
d_call: .
cdr3_aa: CSARRGGGNEQYF
cdr3_nt: TGCAGTGCTAGGCGTGGAGGGGGTAATGAGCAGTACTTC

j_call: TRBJ1-2
v_call: TRBV19
clone_size: many
d_call: TRBD1
cdr3_aa: CASRQGEGGYTF
cdr3_nt: TGTGCCAGTCGACAGGGTGAGGGCGGCTACACCTTC

j_call: TRBJ2-1
v_call: TRBV20-1
clone_size: few
d_call: TRBD2
cdr3_aa: CSAARTTSGSYNEQFF
cdr3_nt: TGCAGTGCTGCCCGAACTACTAGCGGGAGTTATAATGAGCAGTTCTTC

j_call: TRBJ2-1
v_call: TRBV6-6
clone_size: few
d_call: .
cdr3_aa: CASSPDRLVEQFF
cdr3_nt: TGTGCCAGCAGTCCCGACAGGCTTGTTGAGCAGTTCTTC

j_call: TRBJ1-5
v_call: TRBV27
clone_size: .
d_call: .
cdr3_aa: CASSLAIAIGPQHF
cdr3_nt: TGTGCCAGCAGTTTAGCCATTGCAATAGGGCCCCAGCATTTT

j_call: TRBJ2-5
v_call: TRBV28
clone_size: .
d_call: .
cdr3_aa: CASSVIEETQYF
cdr3_nt: TGTGCCAGCAGCGTGATAGAAGAGACCCAGTACTTC

j_call: TRBJ2-3
v_call: TRBV10-3
clone_size: .
d_call: .
cdr3_aa: CATPKVNFCTTTDTQYF
cdr3_nt: TGTGCCACCCCGAAGGTTAATTTTTGCACAACCACAGATACGCAGTATTTT

j_call: TRBJ2-5
v_call: TRBV6-2/TRBV6-3
clone_size: .
d_call: TRBD2
cdr3_aa: CASRKLAGGRETQYF
cdr3_nt: TGTGCCAGCAGGAAACTAGCGGGAGGACGAGAGACCCAGTACTTC

j_call: TRBJ1-2
v_call: TRBV7-9
clone_size: .
d_call: .
cdr3_aa: CASSFDPYGYTF
cdr3_nt: TGTGCCAGCAGCTTCGATCCCTATGGCTACACCTTC

j_call: TRBJ2-1
v_call: TRBV18
clone_size: once
d_call: TRBD1
cdr3_aa: CASSKTGNYNEQFF
cdr3_nt: TGTGCCAGCTCAAAGACAGGGAACTACAATGAGCAGTTCTTC

j_call: TRBJ1-2
v_call: TRBV20-1
clone_size: .
d_call: TRBD1
cdr3_aa: CSASHPGTGMLHGYTF
cdr3_nt: TGCAGTGCTAGTCATCCGGGGACAGGGATGCTACATGGCTACACCTTC

j_call: TRBJ1-6
v_call: TRBV7-2
clone_size: few
d_call: .
cdr3_aa: CASSLSVGRFPNSPLHF
cdr3_nt: TGTGCCAGCAGCTTAAGCGTAGGCAGATTCCCTAATTCACCCCTCCACTTT

j_call: TRBJ2-5
v_call: TRBV6-6
clone_size: .
d_call: .
cdr3_aa: CASNQDRREAQYF
cdr3_nt: TGTGCCAGCAACCAGGACAGAAGGGAGGCCCAGTACTTC

j_call: TRBJ2-7
v_call: TRBV12-3/TRBV12-4
clone_size: .
d_call: TRBD1
cdr3_aa: CASNPGQSSYEQYF
cdr3_nt: TGTGCCAGCAACCCGGGACAGAGCTCCTACGAGCAGTACTTC

j_call: TRBJ2-1
v_call: TRBV25-1
clone_size: few
d_call: TRBD2
cdr3_aa: CASSQSAGGLNEQFF
cdr3_nt: TGTGCCAGCAGTCAATCAGCGGGAGGCCTTAATGAGCAGTTCTTC

j_call: TRBJ2-5
v_call: TRBV12-3/TRBV12-4
clone_size: many
d_call: TRBD2
cdr3_aa: CASSLSSGSRETQYF
cdr3_nt: TGTGCCAGCAGTTTGTCTAGCGGGTCAAGGGAGACCCAGTACTTC

j_call: TRBJ2-7
v_call: TRBV3-1
clone_size: once
d_call: TRBD2
cdr3_aa: CASSQEAARLAGGYEQYF
cdr3_nt: TGTGCCAGCAGCCAAGAGGCCGCTCGACTAGCGGGAGGTTACGAGCAGTACTTC

j_call: TRBJ1-5
v_call: TRBV18
clone_size: .
d_call: .
cdr3_aa: CASSPIAGVSTQPQHF
cdr3_nt: TGTGCCAGCTCACCAATTGCAGGAGTGTCCACTCAGCCCCAGCATTTT

j_call: TRBJ2-3
v_call: TRBV7-8
clone_size: .
d_call: TRBD2
cdr3_aa: CASKGTSGRASRRRSTDTQYF
cdr3_nt: TGTGCCAGCAAGGGGACTAGCGGGAGGGCCTCACGGAGGCGCAGCACAGATACGCAGTATTTT

j_call: TRBJ1-2
v_call: TRBV6-6
clone_size: .
d_call: .
cdr3_aa: CASSWTEDYGYTF
cdr3_nt: TGTGCCAGCAGCTGGACAGAGGACTATGGCTACACCTTC

j_call: TRBJ2-5
v_call: TRBV15
clone_size: .
d_call: .
cdr3_aa: CATSRDLGVRETQYF
cdr3_nt: TGTGCCACCAGCAGAGATTTAGGGGTCAGAGAGACCCAGTACTTC

j_call: TRBJ1-2
v_call: TRBV28
clone_size: .
d_call: .
cdr3_aa: CALGGGAYGYTF
cdr3_nt: TGTGCCCTCGGGGGGGGCGCCTATGGCTACACCTTC

j_call: TRBJ2-5
v_call: TRBV7-9
clone_size: .
d_call: .
cdr3_aa: CASSLATDFRETQYF
cdr3_nt: TGTGCCAGCAGCTTAGCTACGGACTTTAGAGAGACCCAGTACTTC

j_call: TRBJ2-7
v_call: TRBV20-1
clone_size: few
d_call: TRBD1
cdr3_aa: CSATSTGDGSYEQYF
cdr3_nt: TGCAGTGCCACGTCGACAGGGGACGGCTCCTACGAGCAGTACTTC

j_call: TRBJ2-7
v_call: TRBV7-2
clone_size: .
d_call: .
cdr3_aa: CASSLIPQISYEQYF
cdr3_nt: TGTGCCAGCAGCTTAATACCCCAGATCTCCTACGAGCAGTACTTC

j_call: TRBJ2-3
v_call: TRBV24-1
clone_size: .
d_call: .
cdr3_aa: CATSDRSGTDTQYF
cdr3_nt: TGTGCCACCAGTGATCGGAGCGGCACAGATACGCAGTATTTT

j_call: TRBJ2-6
v_call: TRBV27
clone_size: once
d_call: .
cdr3_aa: CASSSQVGVVTGANVLTF
cdr3_nt: TGTGCCAGCAGTTCCCAAGTCGGGGTTGTAACTGGGGCCAACGTCCTGACTTTC

j_call: TRBJ1-1
v_call: TRBV28
clone_size: .
d_call: .
cdr3_aa: CASSPYWDGLNTEAFF
cdr3_nt: TGTGCCAGCAGCCCCTATTGGGACGGATTGAACACTGAAGCTTTCTTT

j_call: TRBJ2-1
v_call: TRBV27
clone_size: .
d_call: TRBD2
cdr3_aa: CASSTIATGLAGYNEQFF
cdr3_nt: TGTGCCAGCAGTACTATCGCTACGGGACTAGCGGGATACAATGAGCAGTTCTTC

j_call: TRBJ1-1
v_call: TRBV20-1
clone_size: .
d_call: .
cdr3_aa: CSARGNGNTEAFF
cdr3_nt: TGCAGTGCTAGAGGGAACGGGAACACTGAAGCTTTCTTT

j_call: TRBJ2-7
v_call: TRBV27
clone_size: .
d_call: TRBD1
cdr3_aa: CASSFAPTRGRFYEQYF
cdr3_nt: TGTGCCAGCAGTTTTGCTCCAACGAGGGGGCGCTTCTACGAGCAGTACTTC

j_call: TRBJ2-5
v_call: TRBV7-2
clone_size: few
d_call: .
cdr3_aa: CASSLDCGETETQYF
cdr3_nt: TGTGCCAGCAGCTTAGATTGCGGGGAGACAGAGACCCAGTACTTC

j_call: TRBJ2-6
v_call: TRBV29-1
clone_size: once
d_call: .
cdr3_aa: CSVEAGAGANVLTF
cdr3_nt: TGCAGCGTTGAAGCAGGGGCTGGGGCCAACGTCCTGACTTTC

j_call: TRBJ2-5
v_call: TRBV27
clone_size: few
d_call: TRBD2
cdr3_aa: CASSQRGAGETQYF
cdr3_nt: TGTGCCAGCAGTCAGCGGGGAGCGGGAGAGACCCAGTACTTC

j_call: TRBJ2-7
v_call: TRBV27
clone_size: .
d_call: TRBD1
cdr3_aa: CASSPRTGVMDEQYF
cdr3_nt: TGTGCCAGCAGTCCCCGGACAGGGGTGATGGACGAGCAGTACTTC

j_call: TRBJ2-6
v_call: TRBV15
clone_size: .
d_call: .
cdr3_aa: CATSRLGSGANVLTF
cdr3_nt: TGTGCCACCAGCAGGCTGGGGTCTGGGGCCAACGTCCTGACTTTC

j_call: TRBJ2-7
v_call: TRBV28
clone_size: .
d_call: .
cdr3_aa: CASSLPGRYEQYF
cdr3_nt: TGTGCCAGCAGTTTGCCAGGGCGCTACGAGCAGTACTTC

j_call: TRBJ2-3
v_call: TRBV2
clone_size: .
d_call: TRBD2
cdr3_aa: CASSESSGYTDTQYF
cdr3_nt: TGTGCCAGCAGTGAGTCTAGCGGGTACACAGATACGCAGTATTTT

j_call: TRBJ1-1
v_call: TRBV15
clone_size: few
d_call: .
cdr3_aa: CATSRGTGSVAFF
cdr3_nt: TGTGCCACCAGCAGGGGTACAGGGAGCGTAGCTTTCTTT

j_call: TRBJ1-2
v_call: TRBV19
clone_size: .
d_call: .
cdr3_aa: CASSIQGSYGYTF
cdr3_nt: TGTGCCAGTAGTATCCAGGGGTCCTATGGCTACACCTTC